The 32 T cell receptor beta chains given below trace back to one sample, sequenced in a study of cytomegalovirus exposure and HLA in healthy donors. The PCR ran on 60 Vbeta and 13 Jbeta primers. Generated by immunoSEQ multiplex PCR, the TCRdb table keeps only in-frame clones and is missing some. The data hold about 68,000 clones, with roughly four fifths observed a single time. Sequencing input: PBMCs. These receptor sequences come from a human donor in good health.

The chain employs TRBV18 and TRBJ1-6, with a tentative D call TRBD1 (6 bases). V lost 3 bases and J 3 bases, leaving 15 bases between the germline ends. CDR1 is KGHSH and CDR2 is LQKENI in the germline V gene. The CDR3 runs to 17 residues. Here the CDR3 reads CASSPLTGSLYNSPLHF. CDR3 bases: TGTGCCAGCTCACCGTTGACAGGCAGTCTCTATAATTCACCCCTCCACTTT.

The chain combines TRBV7-8 with TRBJ1-6; a weak D match, TRBD1 (6 bases). Germline V lookup: CDR1 SGHVS, CDR2 FQNEAQ. The CDR3 has 16 residues. Between the trimmed V and J ends, which lost 1 base and 0 bases, there was a span of 7 bases. The CDR3 DNA follows: TGTGCCAGCAGCTTAGAACAGGGCTCCTATAATTCACCCCTCCACTTT. Translating it yields CASSLEQGSYNSPLHF.

This clone was found a few times. The chain recombines TRBV5-1 with TRBJ1-4, with a tentative D call TRBD1 (6 bases). The V gene's germline CDR1 is SGHRS and CDR2 YFSETQ. The CDR3 covers 15 residues. Trimming pared 7 bases from V and 5 bases from J, leaving 18 bases between. The CDR3 loop reads CASAYAGTRNEKLFF. The CDR3 coding sequence is TGCGCCAGCGCATACGCCGGGACACGGAATGAAAAACTGTTTTTT.

This clone is large (0.1 to 1%) in the sample. V gene TRBV27 combines with J gene TRBJ2-5, with D possibly being TRBD2 (6 bases). V lost 3 bases to trimming and J lost 5 bases, with 13 bases between them. The CDR3 sequence is 14 residues long. Germline assignment: CDR1 MNHEY and CDR2 SMNVEV (reference sequence). The CDR3 DNA reads TGTGCCAGCAGTTTCGGGGGTGGTAGGGAGACCCAGTACTTC. Its translation: CASSFGGGRETQYF.

DNA for the CDR3: TGTGCCAGCAGCTTCGGACAGGTCAATTCACCCCTCCACTTT. Translating gives CASSFGQVNSPLHF. The J gene is TRBJ1-6, the V gene TRBV7-6; 7 positions match TRBD1. Germline CDR1 and CDR2: SGHVS and FNYEAQ. The CDR3 runs to 14 residues. With 3 bases clipped from V and 7 bases from J, the junction kept 3 bases outside the gene matches.

This clone is a singleton in its sample. The chain carries TRBV5-1 and TRBJ1-4, with 9 bases that match TRBD1. Germline-derived CDR1 and CDR2 are SGHRS and YFSETQ. The CDR3 has 16 residues. Losses at the gene ends were 0 bases for V and 7 bases for J; bases not matched to a gene: 7. The CDR3 sequence is CASSLGLATGGEKLFF. The CDR3 nucleotides read TGCGCCAGCAGCTTGGGGCTAGCGACAGGGGGTGAAAAACTGTTTTTT.

This clone turned up a few times. This chain uses TRBV11-2 with TRBJ2-1; TRBD2 matches at 9 bases. The length of the CDR3 is 14 residues. The germline CDR1 and CDR2 sequences are SGHAT and FQNNGV. Losses at the gene ends were 3 bases for V and 4 bases for J; bases not matched to a gene: 1. This CDR3 reads CASSFAGGYNEQFF. The CDR3 DNA reads TGTGCCAGCAGCTTCGCGGGGGGGTACAATGAGCAGTTCTTC.

This clone was counted once. The rearrangement joins TRBV29-1 to TRBJ2-1; the match to TRBD2 covers 8 bases. The V and J ends lost 6 bases and 8 bases, in that order; junction bases with no gene match: 18. Germline values: CDR1 SQVTM, CDR2 ANQGSEA. This CDR3 is 16 amino acids long. CDR3 amino acids: CSVGGSGGGWSDEQFF. CDR3 in DNA: TGCAGCGTGGGGGGCTCTGGCGGGGGGTGGTCGGATGAGCAGTTCTTC.

The chain is built from TRBV14 and TRBJ2-7, with TRBD2 matching over 10 bases. There are 14 residues in the CDR3. Trimming took 4 bases from V and 6 from J; bases not matched to a gene: 6. The germline gives CDR1 SGHDN, CDR2 FVKESK. CDR3 region: CASSLSVAGGEQYF. In DNA, the CDR3 is TGTGCCAGCAGCCTATCGGTAGCGGGGGGCGAGCAGTACTTC.

The chain employs TRBV19 and TRBJ2-1; 10 positions agree with TRBD2. This CDR3 is 16 amino acids long. Losses at the gene ends were 4 bases for V and 4 bases for J; bases not matched to a gene: 7. CDR1 LNHDA and CDR2 SQIVND come from the germline V gene (reference sequence). CDR3: CASSTPHSGGYNEQFF. For the CDR3, the DNA is TGTGCCAGTAGTACCCCGCATAGCGGGGGGTACAATGAGCAGTTCTTC.

Only a few counts were recorded for this clone. The gene calls are TRBV18 and TRBJ1-6; D gene ambiguous. The ends were cut back, 4 bases at V and 8 bases at J, with 15 bases in the middle. Germline V gives CDR1 KGHSH, CDR2 LQKENI. The CDR3 consists of 15 residues. The CDR3 sequence: CASSLDRPGDSPLHF. The CDR3 region has the DNA TGTGCCAGCTCACTCGATCGGCCCGGGGATTCACCCCTCCACTTT.

This clone was recorded once. The chain links TRBV7-9 to TRBJ2-7, with D maybe TRBD1 (6 bases). The CDR3 totals 13 residues. Deletions cut 8 bases from V and 3 bases from J, with 14 bases between. Looked up from germline, CDR1 is SEHNR and CDR2 is FQNEAQ (reference sequence). DNA for the CDR3: TGTGCCAGCTCGCTGGGACAATACTACGAGCAGTACTTC. As protein: CASSLGQYYEQYF.

Here the CDR3 reads CASSSWGGLQETQYF. The CDR3 DNA is TGTGCCAGCAGCTCGTGGGGAGGGCTCCAAGAGACCCAGTACTTC. The chain joins TRBV5-6 to TRBJ2-5; 7 bases line up with TRBD2. The CDR3 covers 15 residues. Unmatched junction bases numbered 6, after V lost 3 bases and J lost 1 base. Germline assignment: CDR1 SGHDT and CDR2 YYEEEE.

This chain uses TRBV18 with TRBJ2-3; 8 bases are a match to TRBD2. Trimming at V came to 2 bases and at J to 1 base, leaving 2 bases not matched to a gene. The CDR3 totals 15 residues. The germline V gene has CDR1 KGHSH and CDR2 LQKENI. This CDR3 reads CASSPISGGTDTQYF. The CDR3 coding sequence is TGTGCCAGCTCACCAATTAGCGGGGGCACAGATACGCAGTATTTT.

The chain combines TRBV11-1 with TRBJ2-7, with TRBD1 matching 7 bases. V trimming: 2 bases; J trimming: 6 bases; junction bases outside the gene matches: 10. CDR1 SGHAT and CDR2 FQDESV come from the germline V gene (reference sequence). This CDR3 contains 15 residues. Here the CDR3 DNA reads TGTGCCAGCAGCTTAATCGAGACAGGGAATGGCGAGCAGTACTTC. Amino acid sequence: CASSLIETGNGEQYF.

This clone was found a few times. The V gene is TRBV7-2, the J gene TRBJ1-5, with D maybe TRBD1 (5 bases). The CDR3 has 16 amino acids. V lost 1 base, J lost 4 bases, and 14 bases lay in between. Per the germline V gene, CDR1 is SGHTA and CDR2 is FQGNSA. CDR3 in amino acids: CASSLGGGSGNQPQHF. CDR3 bases: TGTGCCAGCAGCTTAGGGGGGGGGTCTGGGAATCAGCCCCAGCATTTT.

The chain couples TRBV6-5 to TRBJ1-2; 9 nucleotides align to TRBD1. This CDR3 region has 15 residues. Germline V gene sequence: CDR1 MNHEY, CDR2 SVGAGI. The J segment lost 5 bases and the V segment lost 0 bases, leaving 4 bases of the junction unmatched. DNA of the CDR3: TGTGCCAGCAGTTACTCGACAGGGGGAGGTTATGGCTACACCTTC. Encoded protein: CASSYSTGGGYGYTF.

The V call is TRBV27, the J call TRBJ2-7, with D tentatively TRBD1 (5 bases). Germline V gene data show CDR1 as MNHEY and CDR2 as SMNVEV (reference sequence). The CDR3 consists of 14 residues. V was clipped by 4 bases and J by 1 base, with 11 bases between them. The CDR3 here is CASSSGSPSYEQYF. CDR3 in DNA: TGTGCCAGCAGTTCAGGGTCGCCTTCCTACGAGCAGTACTTC.

The CDR3 protein is CASSPLAGGTDTQYF. The CDR3 DNA is TGCGCCAGCAGCCCGCTAGCGGGGGGCACAGATACGCAGTATTTT. The V and J genes are TRBV5-1 and TRBJ2-3, with 10 bases aligning to TRBD2. V dropped 4 bases and J dropped 1; count of bases not matched to a gene: 3. Germline assignment: CDR1 SGHRS and CDR2 YFSETQ. The CDR3 runs to 15 residues. Looking up the rest from reference TRBV5-1 and TRBJ2-3 gives the full variable domain: KAGVTQTPRYLIKTRGQQVTLSCSPISGHRSVSWYQQTPGQGLQFLFEYFSETQRNKGNFPGRFSGRQFSNSRSEMNVSTLELGDSALYLCASSPLAGGTDTQYFGPGTRLTVL.

J is TRBJ2-7 and V is TRBV9; 7 bases align to TRBD2. Looked up from germline, CDR1 is SGDLS and CDR2 is YYNGEE. There are 15 residues in the CDR3. V lost 0 bases to trimming and J lost 6 bases; unmatched junction nucleotides: 9. The CDR3 DNA sequence: TGTGCCAGCAGCGTAGATTGGACTAGTCTGGGCGAGCAGTACTTC. It codes for CASSVDWTSLGEQYF.

The chain couples TRBV11-2 to TRBJ2-3; 9 bases fit TRBD2. J lost 1 base, V lost 1 base, and 3 bases had no gene match. The CDR3 is made up of 16 amino acids. Germline assignment: CDR1 SGHAT and CDR2 FQNNGV. CDR3 DNA: TGTGCCAGCAGCTTAGTAGCGGGGGCCCGCACAGATACGCAGTATTTT. Its translation: CASSLVAGARTDTQYF.

The V and J genes are TRBV19 and TRBJ1-1, with 7 bases aligning to TRBD1. CDR1 and CDR2 from the germline V gene are LNHDA and SQIVND (reference sequence). The CDR3 is 14 residues long. The V gene end was trimmed by 6 bases and the J gene end by 1 base; junction bases not matched to a gene: 5. The CDR3 sequence is CASSWDSSNTEAFF. CDR3 DNA: TGTGCCAGTAGCTGGGACAGCTCGAACACTGAAGCTTTCTTT.

The V gene is TRBV6-5, the J gene TRBJ1-1; D not certain. Per the germline V gene, CDR1 is MNHEY and CDR2 is SVGAGI. The CDR3 has 11 amino acids. The V gene lost 6 bases and the J gene lost 6 bases, with 8 bases spanning the gap. The CDR3 loop reads CASSRGPEAFF. The DNA of the CDR3 is TGTGCCAGCAGCCGCGGCCCTGAAGCTTTCTTT.

The chain has TRBV20-1 and TRBJ2-3; D might be TRBD1 (5 bases). CDR1 and CDR2 (germline): DFQATT, SNEGSKA (reference sequence). This CDR3 comprises 11 residues. The CDR3 region has the DNA TGCGGGGCTAGAGTAACAGATACGCAGTATTTT. It specifies CGARVTDTQYF.

This chain links TRBV7-4 with TRBJ1-5; the D gene is possibly TRBD1 (6 bases). Germline lookup yields CDR1 SGHVT and CDR2 SQSDAQ. V was pared by 4 bases and J by 1 base, with 20 bases between. This CDR3 comprises 18 residues. Here the CDR3 reads CASSSSPRGGGSNQPQHF. The DNA for the CDR3 is TGTGCCAGCAGCTCCTCCCCCAGGGGTGGCGGGAGCAATCAGCCCCAGCATTTT.

V and J are TRBV11-2 and TRBJ2-6, with 9 bases fitting TRBD2. With 5 bases clipped from V and 3 bases from J, the junction kept 5 bases outside the gene matches. Germline assignment: CDR1 SGHAT and CDR2 FQNNGV. The CDR3 length is 16 residues. The CDR3 DNA sequence: TGTGCCAGCAGCCGCTTGCGGGGGGGTGGGGCCAACGTCCTGACTTTC. This codes for CASSRLRGGGANVLTF. The full variable domain, completed using reference TRBV11-2 and TRBJ2-6, is EAGVAQSPRYKIIEKRQSVAFWCNPISGHATLYWYQQILGQGPKLLIQFQNNGVVDDSQLPKDRFSAERLKGVDSTLKIQPAKLEDSAVYLCASSRLRGGGANVLTFGAGSRLTVL.

The chain carries TRBV5-1 and TRBJ1-2; TRBD1 agrees at 10 bases. CDR3 length: 16 amino acids. Germline values: CDR1 SGHRS, CDR2 YFSETQ. J was trimmed by 8 bases and V by 4 bases; bases with no gene match: 14. CDR3 sequence (DNA): TGCGCCAGCAGCAGAGAAACGCCGGGACAGGGGAACGGCTACACCTTC. It yields the protein CASSRETPGQGNGYTF.

This clone was seen a single time. J is TRBJ1-1 and V is TRBV5-1; tentative D call: TRBD1 (6 bases). The germline gives CDR1 SGHRS, CDR2 YFSETQ. V was clipped by 3 bases and J by 8 bases, with 11 bases between them. The CDR3 has 12 residues. The CDR3 DNA follows: TGCGCCAGCAGCTGGGACACGGCCGAAGCTTTCTTT. Encoded protein: CASSWDTAEAFF. Looking up the rest from reference TRBV5-1 and TRBJ1-1 gives the full variable domain: KAGVTQTPRYLIKTRGQQVTLSCSPISGHRSVSWYQQTPGQGLQFLFEYFSETQRNKGNFPGRFSGRQFSNSRSEMNVSTLELGDSALYLCASSWDTAEAFFGQGTRLTVV.

The chain uses TRBV19 and TRBJ2-2; 10 bases are shared with TRBD2. Germline-derived CDR1 and CDR2 are LNHDA and SQIVND (reference sequence). V lost 5 bases, J lost 1 base, and 16 bases stayed unmatched. The CDR3 is made up of 20 amino acids. This chain's CDR3 is CASSFPSGGESRKNTGELFF. The CDR3 nucleotides are TGTGCCAGTAGTTTCCCTAGCGGGGGAGAATCCCGAAAGAACACCGGGGAGCTGTTTTTT.

In its sample, this clone was seen once. The V and J genes are TRBV5-5 and TRBJ2-1; TRBD1 agrees at 7 bases. This CDR3 is built from 15 residues. V shed 1 base and J 5 bases; nucleotides not matched to a gene: 6. Germline CDR1 SGHKS, CDR2 YYEKEE (reference sequence). The CDR3 sequence: CASSLFGTVNNEQFF. CDR3 bases: TGTGCCAGCAGCTTGTTTGGGACAGTGAACAATGAGCAGTTCTTC.

This clone was detected once. The rearrangement uses TRBV9 and TRBJ2-1; 8 bases align to TRBD2. The germline CDR1 and CDR2 sequences are SGDLS and YYNGEE. The CDR3 is made up of 15 amino acids. Trimming cost V 3 bases and J 4 bases; bases outside gene matches: 6. This chain's CDR3 is CASSGSGTGYNEQFF. The CDR3 DNA reads TGTGCCAGCAGCGGTAGCGGGACTGGGTACAATGAGCAGTTCTTC.

CDR3 coding DNA: TGTGCCAGCAGCCCGGGACAGGGGGGGTACAATGAGCAGTTCTTC. It codes for CASSPGQGGYNEQFF. This chain links TRBV7-3 with TRBJ2-1, with 11 bases lining up with TRBD1. The V gene end was trimmed by 5 bases and the J gene end by 4 bases; junction bases not matched to a gene: 4. The CDR3 contains 15 residues. Germline V gene data show CDR1 as SGHTA and CDR2 as FQGTGA.